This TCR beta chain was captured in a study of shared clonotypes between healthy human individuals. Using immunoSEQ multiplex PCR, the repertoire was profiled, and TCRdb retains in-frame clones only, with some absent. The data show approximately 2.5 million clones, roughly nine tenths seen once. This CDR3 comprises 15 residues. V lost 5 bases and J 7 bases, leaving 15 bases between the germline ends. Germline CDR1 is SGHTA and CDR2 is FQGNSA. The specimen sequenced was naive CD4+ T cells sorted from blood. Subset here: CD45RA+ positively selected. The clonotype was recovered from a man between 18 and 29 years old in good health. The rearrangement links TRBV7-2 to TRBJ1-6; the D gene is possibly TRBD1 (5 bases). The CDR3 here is CASSLTQGPNSPLHF. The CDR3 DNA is TGTGCCAGCAGCCTTACGCAGGGTCCAAATTCACCCCTCCACTTT.